The sequence of this TCR beta chain was determined in a study of blood T cells in healthy people across ages. The overall study: Template switching captured about one barcoded beta molecule per two T cells. General study results and limits: It was not known whether donors were CMV positive (a possible confounder of expanded clonotype changes).

Then a second PCR, running roughly 7 to 11 cycles, was carried out with a sample-barcoded 5' primer and a J-beta primer mix. In TCRdb, the 5' RACE reads were re-called with MiXCR into one record per CDR3 protein. Of some 710,000 distinct CDR3 sequences listed, 35% to 60% are singletons. The V gene's germline CDR1 is SGHTA and CDR2 FQGTGA. This CDR3 spans 18 amino acids. Unmatched junction bases numbered 7, after V lost 2 bases and J lost 2 bases. Turning to this clonotype: Antigen specificity is unknown.

The draw of peripheral blood yielded ten milliliters from each donor. The clonotype originates from a man older than 75 in good health. The chain links TRBV7-3 to TRBJ2-2; TRBD2 aligns across 11 bases. Sequenced sample: blood. The CDR3 nucleotides read TGTGCCAGCAGCTTATTTAGCGGGAGGGCCGGAAACACCGGGGAGCTGTTTTTT. This codes for CASSLFSGRAGNTGELFF.